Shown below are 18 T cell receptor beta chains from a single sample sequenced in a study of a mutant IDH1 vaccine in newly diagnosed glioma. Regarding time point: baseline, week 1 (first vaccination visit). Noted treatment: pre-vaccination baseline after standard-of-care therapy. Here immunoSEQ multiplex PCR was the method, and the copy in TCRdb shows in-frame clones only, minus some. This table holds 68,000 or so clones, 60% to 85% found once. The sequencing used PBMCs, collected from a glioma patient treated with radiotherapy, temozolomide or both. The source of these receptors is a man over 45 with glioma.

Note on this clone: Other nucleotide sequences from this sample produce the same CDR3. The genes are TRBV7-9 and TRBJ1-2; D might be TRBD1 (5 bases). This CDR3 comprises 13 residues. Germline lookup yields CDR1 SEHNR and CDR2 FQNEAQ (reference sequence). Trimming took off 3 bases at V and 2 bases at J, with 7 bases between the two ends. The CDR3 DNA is TGTGCCAGCAGCTTGGGGCGAAACTATGGCTACACCTTC. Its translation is CASSLGRNYGYTF.

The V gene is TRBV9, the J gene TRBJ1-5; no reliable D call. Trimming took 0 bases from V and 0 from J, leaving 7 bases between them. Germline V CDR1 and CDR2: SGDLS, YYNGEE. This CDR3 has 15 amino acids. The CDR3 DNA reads TGTGCCAGCAGCGTAGGTGAAACTAGCAATCAGCCCCAGCATTTT. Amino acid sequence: CASSVGETSNQPQHF.

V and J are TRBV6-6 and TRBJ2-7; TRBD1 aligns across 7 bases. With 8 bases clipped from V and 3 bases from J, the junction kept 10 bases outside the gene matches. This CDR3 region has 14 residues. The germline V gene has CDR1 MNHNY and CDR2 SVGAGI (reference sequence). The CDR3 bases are TGTGCCAGCGGGTCCATCGGGACAGACTACGAGCAGTACTTC. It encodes CASGSIGTDYEQYF.

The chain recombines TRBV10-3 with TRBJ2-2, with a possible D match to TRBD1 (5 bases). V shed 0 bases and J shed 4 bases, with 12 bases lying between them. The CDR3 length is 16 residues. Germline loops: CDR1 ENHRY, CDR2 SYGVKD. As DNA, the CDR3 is TGTGCCATCAGTGAGTCAGGGGCGCACGGCACCGGGGAGCTGTTTTTT. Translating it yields CAISESGAHGTGELFF.

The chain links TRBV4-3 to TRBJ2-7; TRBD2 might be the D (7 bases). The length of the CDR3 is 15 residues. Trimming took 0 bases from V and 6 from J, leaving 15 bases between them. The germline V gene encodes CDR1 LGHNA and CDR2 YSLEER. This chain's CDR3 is CASSQEEGGRSEQYF. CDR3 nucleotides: TGCGCCAGCAGCCAAGAAGAGGGGGGGCGCAGCGAGCAGTACTTC.

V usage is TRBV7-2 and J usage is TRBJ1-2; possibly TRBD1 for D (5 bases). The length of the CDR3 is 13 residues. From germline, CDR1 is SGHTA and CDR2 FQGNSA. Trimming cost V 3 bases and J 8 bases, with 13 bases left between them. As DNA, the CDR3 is TGTGCCAGCAGCTTCCGTGCAGGGAACGGCTACACCTTC. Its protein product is CASSFRAGNGYTF.

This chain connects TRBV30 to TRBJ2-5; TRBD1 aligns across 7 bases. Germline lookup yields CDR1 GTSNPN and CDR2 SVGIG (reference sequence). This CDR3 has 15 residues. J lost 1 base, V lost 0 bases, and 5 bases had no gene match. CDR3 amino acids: CAWSVLHRGQETQYF. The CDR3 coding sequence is TGTGCCTGGAGTGTACTCCACAGGGGCCAAGAGACCCAGTACTTC. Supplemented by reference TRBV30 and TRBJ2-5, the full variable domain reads SQTIHQWPATLVQPVGSPLSLECTVEGTSNPNLYWYRQAAGRGLQLLFYSVGIGQISSEVPQNLSASRPQDRQFILSSKKLLLSDSGFYLCAWSVLHRGQETQYFGPGTRLLVL.

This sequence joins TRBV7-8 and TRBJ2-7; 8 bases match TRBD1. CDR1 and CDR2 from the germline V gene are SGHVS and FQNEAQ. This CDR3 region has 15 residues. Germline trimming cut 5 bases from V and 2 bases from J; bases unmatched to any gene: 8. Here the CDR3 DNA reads TGTGCCAGCAGCGAGACAGGGGCCCTCACCTACGAGCAGTACTTC. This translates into CASSETGALTYEQYF. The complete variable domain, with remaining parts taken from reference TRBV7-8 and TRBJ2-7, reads GAGVSQSPRYKVAKRGQDVALRCDPISGHVSLFWYQQALGQGPEFLTYFQNEAQLDKSGLPSDRFFAERPEGSVSTLKIQRTQQEDSAVYLCASSETGALTYEQYFGPGTRLTVT.

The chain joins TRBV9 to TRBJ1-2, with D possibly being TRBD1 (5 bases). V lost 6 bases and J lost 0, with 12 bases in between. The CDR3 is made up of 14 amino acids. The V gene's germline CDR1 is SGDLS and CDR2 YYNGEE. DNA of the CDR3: TGTGCCAGCACCGGACAACCAGCTAACTATGGCTACACCTTC. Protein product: CASTGQPANYGYTF.

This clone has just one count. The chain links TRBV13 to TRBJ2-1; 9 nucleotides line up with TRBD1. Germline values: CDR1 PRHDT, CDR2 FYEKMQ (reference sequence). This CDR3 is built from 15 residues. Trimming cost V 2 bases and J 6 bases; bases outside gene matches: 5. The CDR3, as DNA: TGTGCCAGCAGCTTACCAACAGGGGGCCTCAATGAGCAGTTCTTC. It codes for CASSLPTGGLNEQFF.

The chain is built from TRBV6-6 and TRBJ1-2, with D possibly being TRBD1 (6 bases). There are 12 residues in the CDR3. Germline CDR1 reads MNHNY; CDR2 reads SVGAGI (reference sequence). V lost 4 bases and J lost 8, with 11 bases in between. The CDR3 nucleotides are TGTGCCAGCAGTTCAGGGGCTGGAGGCTACACCTTC. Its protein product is CASSSGAGGYTF.

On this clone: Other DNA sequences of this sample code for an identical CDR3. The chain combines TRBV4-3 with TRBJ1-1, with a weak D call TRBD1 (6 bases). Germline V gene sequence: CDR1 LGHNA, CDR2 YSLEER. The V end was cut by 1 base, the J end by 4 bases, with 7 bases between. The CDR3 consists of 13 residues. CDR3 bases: TGCGCCAGCAGCCAAGTAGGGGGCACTGAAGCTTTCTTT. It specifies CASSQVGGTEAFF.

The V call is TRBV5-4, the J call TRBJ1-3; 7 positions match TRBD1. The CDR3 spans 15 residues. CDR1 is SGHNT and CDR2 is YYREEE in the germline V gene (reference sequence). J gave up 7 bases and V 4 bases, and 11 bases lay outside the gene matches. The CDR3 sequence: CASSGTGAQPNTIYF. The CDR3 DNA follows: TGTGCCAGCAGCGGTACAGGGGCCCAACCCAACACCATATATTTT.

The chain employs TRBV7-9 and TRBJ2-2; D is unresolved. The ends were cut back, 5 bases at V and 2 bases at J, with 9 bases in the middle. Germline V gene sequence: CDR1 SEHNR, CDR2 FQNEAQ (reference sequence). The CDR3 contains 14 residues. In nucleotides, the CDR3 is TGTGCCAGCAGCCCTTATCCAAACACCGGGGAGCTGTTTTTT. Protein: CASSPYPNTGELFF.

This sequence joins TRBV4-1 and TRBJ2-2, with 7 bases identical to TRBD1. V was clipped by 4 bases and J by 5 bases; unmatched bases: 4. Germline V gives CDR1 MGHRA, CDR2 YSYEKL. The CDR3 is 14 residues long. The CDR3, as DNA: TGCGCCAGCAGCCCAGGACAGGAGACCGGGGAGCTGTTTTTT. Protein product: CASSPGQETGELFF.

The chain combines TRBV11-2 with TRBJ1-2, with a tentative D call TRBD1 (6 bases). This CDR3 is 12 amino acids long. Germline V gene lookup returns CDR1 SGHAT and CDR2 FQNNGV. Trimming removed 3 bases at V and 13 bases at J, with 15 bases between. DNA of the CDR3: TGTGCCAGCAGCTTGTCCAAGGGGGGGATCACCTTC. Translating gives CASSLSKGGITF.

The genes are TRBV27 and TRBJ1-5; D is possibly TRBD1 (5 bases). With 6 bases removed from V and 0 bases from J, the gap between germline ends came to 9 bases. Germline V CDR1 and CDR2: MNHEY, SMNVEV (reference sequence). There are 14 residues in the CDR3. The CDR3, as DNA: TGTGCCAGCAGCCACAGGAGTAGCAATCAGCCCCAGCATTTT. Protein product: CASSHRSSNQPQHF.

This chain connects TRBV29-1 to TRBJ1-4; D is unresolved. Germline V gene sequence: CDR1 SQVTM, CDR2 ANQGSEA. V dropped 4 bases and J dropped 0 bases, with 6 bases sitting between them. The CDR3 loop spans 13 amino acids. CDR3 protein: CSVVSATNEKLFF. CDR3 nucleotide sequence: TGCAGCGTTGTATCCGCAACTAATGAAAAACTGTTTTTT.